The subject of this entry is one TCR beta chain. What antigen it recognizes has not been identified. No base quality values were provided; no much bigger clone lies one nucleotide off. Set within a cohort of healthcare workers in London, UK, this nested case-control study involved weekly PCR testing of nasopharyngeal swabs along with blood sampling. Healthcare workers were recruited during the week of the UK lockdown, between 23 and 31 March 2020, and followed weekly for up to roughly 15 weeks. The data belong to a study of early T cells in non-severe SARS-CoV-2 infection (dated by TCRdb to about 2021). Regarding the study in general: Because TCR sequencing was done on bulk RNA from unsorted whole blood, the alpha and beta chains could not be paired.

Receptor amplification or capture employed 5' RACE. Sequencing took place on a NextSeq 500. Unique molecular identifiers were attached to individual cDNA molecules in the TCR library protocol so that sequencing error and PCR bias could be corrected. Both TCR alpha and beta chains were sequenced, and tight co-correlation was observed between alpha and beta sequence abundances in each sample. The paper's data handling went like this. Decombinator V4 was used to annotate TCR sequences for V gene, J gene and CDR3. Expanded TCRs were defined as changing significantly between any two time points under a Poisson model with p below 0.0001. TCR abundances were normalised to the total number of TCRs sequenced per sample and were expressed as counts per million. VDJdb, accessed 1 November 2021, was searched for CMV, EBV and SARS-CoV-2 annotated TCRs, excluding TCRs annotated for multiple antigens. TCRdb ran its own pipeline on the public reads, namely fastp trimming at Q25 and MiXCR clone calling, and kept in-frame beta chains. CDR3 protein sequences are deduplicated, and each keeps its most common genes and DNA. For this entry, the V and J calls and clone size follow TCRdb and not the study's own pipeline. The sample includes tens of thousands of distinct CDR3 sequences, with around 14% observed a single time. The ten largest clones take up almost 9.5% of the sample.

Results and caveats for the whole study, not just this receptor: VDJdb matching was skewed toward anti-spike CD8 responses and likely underestimated virus-specific expansions, missing private and CD4 specificities.

The sample here was whole blood, taken at baseline. The TCR was taken from an adult who was a healthcare worker with PCR-confirmed SARS-CoV-2 infection or an uninfected control (not recorded which).

CDR3 loop: CASRLTSGNTGELFF. The DNA sequence is as follows: TGCGCCAGCAGGCTGACTAGCGGGAACACCGGGGAGCTGTTTTTT. Recombination joined TRBV5-1 with TRBJ2-2, with TRBD2 matching 9 junction bases. The CDR3 goes from the cysteine to the phenylalanine over 15 residues. The DNA shown is the 45-base CDR3, in frame from base 1. From a lookup of the germline V gene, CDR1 and CDR2 are SGHRS and YFSETQ. Trimmed from V: 5 bases; trimmed from J: 1 base; junction bases lacking a gene match: 3.